This is a list of T cell receptor beta chains from one sample in a study of regulatory T cells in long-lasting Graves disease. Each CDR3 protein gets one entry after TCRdb re-called the multiplex PCR reads with MiXCR. Of about 310,000 distinct CDR3 sequences listed, 20% to 25% are singletons. The specimen comprised peripheral blood mononuclear cells (PBMCs), sampled when the disease was refractory, from a patient treated with antithyroid drugs. All receptors derive from a female donor with Graves disease. Each CDR3 is given without its conserved first and last residue. Some rows have no size entry. The others give once, few or many, or a class for an expanded clone.

v_gene	j_gene	abundance	CDR3aa
TRBV3-1	TRBJ2-3	few	ASSSADTDTQY
TRBV27	TRBJ2-7	.	ASGTAGPPYEQY
TRBV10-1	TRBJ2-4	many	ASSESFSDKNIQY
TRBV3-1	TRBJ1-2	few	ASSQLGAYGYT
TRBV6-1	TRBJ2-5	.	ASRDSMGTQY
TRBV11-2	TRBJ2-7	many	ASRASGEYEQY
TRBV29-1	TRBJ1-2	few	SVGTEYGYT
TRBV12-3/TRBV12-4	TRBJ2-5	many	ASSLSRRRETQY
TRBV2	TRBJ1-5	many	ASSDEGQPNQPQH
TRBV7-9	TRBJ2-2	.	ASSWPNTGELF
TRBV12-3/TRBV12-4	TRBJ2-7	few	ASSWGQESSYEQY
TRBV20-1	TRBJ1-4	once	SAAPRGWGEKLF
TRBV2	TRBJ2-5	many	ASSQETQY
TRBV4-3	TRBJ2-3	once	ASSRSRSTDTQY
TRBV6-5	TRBJ2-1	few	ASSYGRWSGKSSYNEQF
TRBV7-9	TRBJ1-6	many	ASSHVGQSSPLH
TRBV7-2	TRBJ1-6	many	ASSSPPTGGNSPLH
TRBV28	TRBJ2-7	many	ASSTGRGSYEQY
TRBV10-3	TRBJ2-7	few	AISEPERGTSSYEQY
TRBV7-2	TRBJ2-5	.	ASSPPGLVGETQY
TRBV20-1	TRBJ2-5	many	SAPTSGVQETQY
TRBV6-1	TRBJ1-2	many	ASSRGQGIGGYT
TRBV2	TRBJ2-3	.	ASSEWGDNTDTQY
TRBV12-3/TRBV12-4	TRBJ2-6	.	ASTATLGRPISGANVLT
TRBV28	TRBJ1-5	many	ASIRTGEGGNQPQH
TRBV12-3/TRBV12-4	TRBJ2-2	few	ASSRTGTGELF
TRBV15	TRBJ1-2	few	ATSDGDYGYT
TRBV6-1	TRBJ2-7	many	ASKESSYEQY
TRBV7-2	TRBJ2-2	many	ASSRRAGGNTGELF